Sequencing of this T cell receptor beta chain was carried out in a study of T cell changes during pregnancy in multiple sclerosis. The CDR3 totals 15 residues. Germline V gene data show CDR1 as ENHRY and CDR2 as SYGVKD. V gave up 2 bases and J gave up 3 bases; unmatched junction bases: 4. Method: immunoSEQ multiplex PCR; TCRdb's copy keeps in-frame clones and lacks some. This sample carries around 36,000 clones, about nine tenths of them seen once, and the ten largest clones take about 0.45%. The sequence derives from a female donor with multiple sclerosis, enrolled in a pregnancy study. The sample was CD4+ T cells from peripheral blood mononuclear cells, taken in the third trimester of pregnancy. V and J are TRBV10-3 and TRBJ2-7; 10 bases line up with TRBD2. CDR3 residues: CAISEPGLADYEQYF. The DNA of the CDR3 is TGTGCCATCAGTGAGCCAGGACTAGCGGACTACGAGCAGTACTTC.